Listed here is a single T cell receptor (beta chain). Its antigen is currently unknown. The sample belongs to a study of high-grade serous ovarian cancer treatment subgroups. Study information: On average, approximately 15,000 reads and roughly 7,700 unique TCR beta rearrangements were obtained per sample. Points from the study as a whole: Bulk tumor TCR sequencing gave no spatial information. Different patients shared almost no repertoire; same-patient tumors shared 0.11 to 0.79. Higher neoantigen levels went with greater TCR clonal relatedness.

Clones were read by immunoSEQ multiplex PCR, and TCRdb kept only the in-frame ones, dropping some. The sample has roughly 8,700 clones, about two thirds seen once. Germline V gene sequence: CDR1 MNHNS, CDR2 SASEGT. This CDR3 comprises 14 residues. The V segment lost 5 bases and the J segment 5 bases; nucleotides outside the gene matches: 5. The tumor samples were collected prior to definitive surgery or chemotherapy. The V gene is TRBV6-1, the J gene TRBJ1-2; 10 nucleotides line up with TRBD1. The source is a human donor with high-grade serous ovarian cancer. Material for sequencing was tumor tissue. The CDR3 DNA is TGTGCCAGCAGTACGGGACAGGGGATTTATGGCTACACCTTC. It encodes CASSTGQGIYGYTF.